This T cell receptor (beta chain) was sequenced during a study of blood T cell repertoires in COVID-19. The junction had 1 base not matched to a gene; V was cut back by 0 bases and J by 0 bases. CDR3 length: 16 residues. Germline lookup yields CDR1 LGHNA and CDR2 YNFKEQ. Original analysis: Amplified reference gene primers provided the basis for estimating nucleated cell counts. Using immunoSEQ multiplex PCR, the repertoire was profiled, and TCRdb retains in-frame clones only, with some absent. From that table come the V and J calls and clone size; the DNA was used to work out D and trimming. In the table there are hundreds of thousands of clones, 80% to 90% of which are singletons.

This sequence was found in a woman aged 45-65 years who had recovered from COVID-19. The V and J genes are TRBV4-2 and TRBJ2-2; 7 bases are a match to TRBD2. The sample comprised peripheral blood. The DNA of the CDR3 is TGTGCCAGCAGCCAAGAGGGAGGGACGAACACCGGGGAGCTGTTTTTT. This gives the protein CASSQEGGTNTGELFF.